This T cell receptor beta chain was obtained from a study of early T cells in non-severe SARS-CoV-2 infection (dated by TCRdb to the early 2020s). For the study in its entirety: Bulk RNA from unsorted whole blood was used for TCR sequencing, so alpha and beta chains could not be paired.

Receptors were amplified or captured by 5' RACE. The data were produced on a NextSeq 500. Unique molecular identifiers were attached to individual cDNA molecules in the TCR library protocol so that sequencing error and PCR bias could be corrected. Both TCR alpha and beta chains were sequenced, and tight co-correlation was observed between alpha and beta sequence abundances in each sample. Under the source paper's analysis protocol: Decombinator V4 was used to annotate TCR sequences for V gene, J gene and CDR3. TCRs were defined as expanded if a significant change between any two time points was detected under a Poisson model with p below 0.0001. TCR abundances were normalised to the total number of TCRs sequenced in each sample and reported as counts per million. TRAV1-2 paired with TRAJ12, TRAJ20 or TRAJ33 defined MAIT TCRs, while TRAV10 paired with TRAJ18 defined iNKT TCRs. VDJdb, accessed on 1 November 2021, was searched for TCRs annotated for CMV, EBV and SARS-CoV-2, and TCRs annotated for more than one antigen were excluded. The raw public data were reprocessed by TCRdb itself: fastp quality trimming at Q25, MiXCR clonotype calling, in-frame beta chains only. All rows with the same CDR3 protein become a single entry with the most common DNA and genes. TCRdb, rather than the study authors, made the V and J calls. The table for this sample lists 69,000 or so distinct CDR3 sequences; about 9% of them were counted only once. Jointly, the top ten make up 5.9% of the sample.

This was a case-control study nested in a cohort of healthcare workers in London, UK, who had nasopharyngeal swab PCR tests and blood samples taken every week. Healthcare workers were enrolled in the week of the UK lockdown, from 23 to 31 March 2020, and were followed every week for up to roughly 16 weeks. Overall study outcomes, separate from this receptor: VDJdb matching was skewed toward anti-spike CD8 responses and likely underestimated virus-specific expansions, missing private and CD4 specificities.

The CDR3 holds 16 amino acids from the cysteine to the phenylalanine. The retained sequence is limited to the CDR3, 48 bases, with the frame set at the first base. Trimming removed 0 bases from V and 0 bases from J, leaving 9 bases between the germline ends. Based on the germline V gene, the CDR1 and CDR2 sequences are SGHRS and YFSETQ. This clonotype was observed many times. Its antigen is currently not known. Per-base qualities were not stored, and no clone one base away is much larger. This clonotype was obtained from an adult who was a healthcare worker with PCR-confirmed SARS-CoV-2 infection or an uninfected control (not recorded which). The V and J genes are TRBV5-1 and TRBJ1-4; a weak D assignment points to TRBD1 (5 bases agree). Input material: whole blood. Here the CDR3 is given as CASSLGQQATNEKLFF. DNA sequence: TGCGCCAGCAGCTTGGGACAACAGGCAACTAATGAAAAACTGTTTTTT.